One sample yielded the 10 T cell receptor beta chains listed below, sequenced in a study of cytomegalovirus exposure and HLA in healthy donors. The PCR ran on 60 Vbeta and 13 Jbeta primers. Produced via immunoSEQ multiplex PCR; TCRdb's table is partial and in-frame only. The table has roughly 150,000 clones, 60% to 80% seen once; the top ten hold 0.55% to 0.8%. The specimen sequenced was PBMCs. These TCRs come from a male donor in good health and CMV-seronegative.

To note about this clone: A junction end diverges from the germline sequence, so it may reflect a read error. In the same sample, other DNA sequences code for this CDR3. The gene calls are TRBV6-1 and TRBJ1-1; D uncertain. The CDR3 runs to 14 residues. CDR1 is MNHNS, CDR2 SASEGT, per germline. CDR3 DNA: TGCGCCAGCAGTGAATCGGCATCGAGGACTGAAGCTTTCTTT. The encoded protein is CASSESASRTEAFF.

The chain carries TRBV4-1 and TRBJ2-5; a weak D match, TRBD1 (5 bases). Between the trimmed V and J ends, which lost 1 base and 2 bases, there was a span of 11 bases. The V gene's germline CDR1 is MGHRA and CDR2 YSYEKL. The CDR3 loop spans 15 amino acids. The CDR3 protein is CASSQGTKSQETQYF. The CDR3, as DNA: TGCGCCAGCAGCCAAGGGACAAAAAGTCAAGAGACCCAGTACTTC.

CDR3 DNA: TGTGCCAGCAGCCCCCTAGCGGGAGGGCCAACCGACAATGAGCAGTTCTTC. Protein sequence: CASSPLAGGPTDNEQFF. V and J are TRBV5-4 and TRBJ2-1, with 12 bases aligning to TRBD2. Germline trimming cut 4 bases from V and 5 bases from J; bases unmatched to any gene: 10. Germline lookup yields CDR1 SGHNT and CDR2 YYREEE (reference sequence). This CDR3 contains 17 residues.

The gene calls are TRBV11-2 and TRBJ2-2; 8 bases fit TRBD1. This CDR3 is built from 14 residues. The V and J ends lost 3 bases and 8 bases, in that order; junction bases with no gene match: 5. Germline V gene sequence: CDR1 SGHAT, CDR2 FQNNGV. Here the CDR3 DNA reads TGTGCCAGCAGCTTTCCAGGGGGCAAAGGGGAGCTGTTTTTT. Residues: CASSFPGGKGELFF.

This chain links TRBV4-3 with TRBJ2-2; 7 bases are a match to TRBD2. The CDR3 contains 18 residues. V lost 2 bases and J lost 3; bases outside the gene matches: 12. Per germline, CDR1 LGHNA and CDR2 YSLEER. The CDR3 DNA reads TGCGCCAGCAGCCAAAAACCGTCCGGGACTACTTACACCGGGGAGCTGTTTTTT. Protein sequence: CASSQKPSGTTYTGELFF.

The chain joins TRBV4-1 to TRBJ1-1; D is perhaps TRBD1 (5 bases). The CDR3 length is 15 residues. The germline V gene encodes CDR1 MGHRA and CDR2 YSYEKL. Trimming left V 4 bases short and J 1 base short, with 13 bases between. The CDR3 loop is CASSPLGATNTEAFF. CDR3 sequence (DNA): TGCGCCAGCAGCCCACTTGGGGCAACGAACACTGAAGCTTTCTTT.

CDR3 amino acids: CASSPRTLSFEKLFF. Here the CDR3 DNA reads TGTGCCAGTAGCCCCCGGACACTCTCCTTTGAAAAACTGTTTTTT. V gene TRBV19 combines with J gene TRBJ1-4; weak D call: TRBD1 (5 bases). Germline CDR1 and CDR2: LNHDA and SQIVND (reference sequence). This CDR3 spans 15 amino acids. Trimming pared 6 bases from V and 7 bases from J, leaving 18 bases between. Full variable domain (rest looked up from reference TRBV19 and TRBJ1-4): DGGITQSPKYLFRKEGQNVTLSCEQNLNHDAMYWYRQDPGQGLRLIYYSQIVNDFQKGDIAEGYSVSREKKESFPLTVTSAQKNPTAFYLCASSPRTLSFEKLFFGSGTQLSVL.

V gene TRBV12-1 combines with J gene TRBJ1-4; no check of the table's D call, TRBD1, against the DNA was made. TRBV12-1 is given as a pseudogene. The CDR3 has 16 amino acids. The CDR3 here is CASSFRWRTGSEKLFF. In DNA, the CDR3 is TGTGCCAGCAGCTTTAGGTGGAGGACAGGGAGTGAAAAACTGTTTTTT.

The V gene is TRBV7-2, the J gene TRBJ2-3; possibly TRBD1 for D (5 bases). Trimming stripped 0 bases from V and 5 bases from J, with 12 bases between. The CDR3 length is 15 residues. The germline V gene has CDR1 SGHTA and CDR2 FQGNSA. CDR3 in amino acids: CASSLAGPQKDTQYF. CDR3 coding DNA: TGTGCCAGCAGCTTAGCGGGGCCTCAGAAAGATACGCAGTATTTT. The complete variable domain, with remaining parts taken from reference TRBV7-2 and TRBJ2-3, reads GAGVSQSPSNKVTEKGKDVELRCDPISGHTALYWYRQSLGQGLEFLIYFQGNSAPDKSGLPSDRFSAERTGGSVSTLTIQRTQQEDSAVYLCASSLAGPQKDTQYFGPGTRLTVL.

This chain uses TRBV7-8 with TRBJ2-2; D not certain. CDR1 and CDR2 from the germline V gene are SGHVS and FQNEAQ. The CDR3 consists of 16 residues. Trimming cost V 2 bases and J 6 bases, with 16 bases left between them. This chain's CDR3 is CASSLSENPFAGELFF. CDR3 DNA: TGTGCCAGCAGCTTAAGTGAGAATCCCTTTGCCGGGGAGCTGTTTTTT.